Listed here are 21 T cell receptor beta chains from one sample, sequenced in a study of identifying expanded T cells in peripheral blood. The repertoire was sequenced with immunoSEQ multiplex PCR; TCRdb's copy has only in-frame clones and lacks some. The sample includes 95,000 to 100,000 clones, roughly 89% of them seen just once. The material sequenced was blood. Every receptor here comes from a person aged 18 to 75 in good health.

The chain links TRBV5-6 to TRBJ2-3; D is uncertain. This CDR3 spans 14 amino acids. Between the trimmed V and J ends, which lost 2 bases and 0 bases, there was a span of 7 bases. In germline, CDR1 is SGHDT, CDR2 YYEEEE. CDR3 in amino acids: CASSFPESTDTQYF. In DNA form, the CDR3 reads TGTGCCAGCAGCTTTCCAGAGAGCACAGATACGCAGTATTTT.

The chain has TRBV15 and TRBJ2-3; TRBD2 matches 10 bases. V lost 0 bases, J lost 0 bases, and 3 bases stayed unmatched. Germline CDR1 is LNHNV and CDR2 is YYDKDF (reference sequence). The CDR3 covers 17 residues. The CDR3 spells CATSRDLAGASTDTQYF. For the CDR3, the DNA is TGTGCCACCAGCAGAGATCTAGCGGGGGCCAGCACAGATACGCAGTATTTT.

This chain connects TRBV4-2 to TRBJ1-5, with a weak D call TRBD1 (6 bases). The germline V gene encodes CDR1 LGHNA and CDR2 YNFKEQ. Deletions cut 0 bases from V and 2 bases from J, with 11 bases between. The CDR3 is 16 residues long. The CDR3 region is CASSQDRRGGNQPQHF. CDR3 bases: TGTGCCAGCAGCCAAGATCGAAGGGGGGGCAATCAGCCCCAGCATTTT.

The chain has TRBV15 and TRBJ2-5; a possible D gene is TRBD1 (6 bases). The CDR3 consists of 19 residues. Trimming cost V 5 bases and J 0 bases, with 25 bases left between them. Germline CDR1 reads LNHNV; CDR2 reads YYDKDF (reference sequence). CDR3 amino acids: CATSGLRLTGSKDQETQYF. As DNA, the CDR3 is TGTGCCACCAGCGGCTTAAGATTGACAGGCAGTAAAGACCAAGAGACCCAGTACTTC.

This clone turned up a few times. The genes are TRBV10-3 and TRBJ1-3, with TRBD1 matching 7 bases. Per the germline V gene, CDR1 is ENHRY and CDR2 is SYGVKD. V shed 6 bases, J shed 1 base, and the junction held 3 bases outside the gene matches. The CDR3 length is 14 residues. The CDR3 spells CAIRTTGSGNTIYF. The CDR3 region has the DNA TGTGCCATCAGGACGACAGGGTCTGGAAACACCATATATTTT.

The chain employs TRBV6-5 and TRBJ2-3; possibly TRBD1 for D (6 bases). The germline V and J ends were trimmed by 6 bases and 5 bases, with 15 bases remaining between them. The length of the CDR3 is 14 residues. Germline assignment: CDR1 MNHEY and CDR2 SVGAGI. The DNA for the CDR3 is TGTGCCAGCAGACTCAGGGGACGGGTAGATACGCAGTATTTT. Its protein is CASRLRGRVDTQYF.

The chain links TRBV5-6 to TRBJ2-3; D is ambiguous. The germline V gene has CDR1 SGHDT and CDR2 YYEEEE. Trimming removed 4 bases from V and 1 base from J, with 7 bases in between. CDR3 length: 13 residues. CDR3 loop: CASSLSGTDTQYF. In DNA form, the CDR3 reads TGTGCCAGCAGCCTTTCTGGCACAGATACGCAGTATTTT.

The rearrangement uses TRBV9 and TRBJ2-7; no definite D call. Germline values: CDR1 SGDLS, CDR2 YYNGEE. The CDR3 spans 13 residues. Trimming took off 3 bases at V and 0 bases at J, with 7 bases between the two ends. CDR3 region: CASSGSRSYEQYF. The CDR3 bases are TGTGCCAGCAGCGGGAGCCGCTCCTACGAGCAGTACTTC.

The CDR3 loop is CASSTSGLAEDYEQYF. As DNA, the CDR3 is TGTGCCAGCAGCACCTCCGGACTAGCGGAGGACTACGAGCAGTACTTC. V usage is TRBV27 and J usage is TRBJ2-7; the match to TRBD2 covers 10 bases. V was clipped by 6 bases and J by 3 bases; unmatched bases: 11. The CDR3 consists of 16 residues. CDR1 is MNHEY, CDR2 SMNVEV, per germline (reference sequence).

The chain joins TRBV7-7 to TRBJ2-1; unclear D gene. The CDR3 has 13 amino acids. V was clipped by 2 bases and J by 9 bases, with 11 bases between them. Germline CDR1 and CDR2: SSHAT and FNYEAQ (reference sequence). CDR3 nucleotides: TGTGCCAGCAGCTTATCGTCTACGAGTGAGCAGTTCTTC. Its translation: CASSLSSTSEQFF.

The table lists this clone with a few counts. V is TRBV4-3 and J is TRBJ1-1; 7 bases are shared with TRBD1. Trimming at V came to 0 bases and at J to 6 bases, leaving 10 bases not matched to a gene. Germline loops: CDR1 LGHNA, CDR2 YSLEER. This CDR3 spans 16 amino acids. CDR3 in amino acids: CASSQDWGQPVSEAFF. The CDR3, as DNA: TGCGCCAGCAGCCAAGATTGGGGACAGCCAGTTTCTGAAGCTTTCTTT.

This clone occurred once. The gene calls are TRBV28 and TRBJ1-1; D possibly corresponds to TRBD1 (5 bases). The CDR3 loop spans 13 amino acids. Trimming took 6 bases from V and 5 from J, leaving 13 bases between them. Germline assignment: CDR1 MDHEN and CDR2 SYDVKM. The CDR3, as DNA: TGTGCCAGCAGCAGGGTCCCCGGGACTGAAGCTTTCTTT. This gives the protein CASSRVPGTEAFF.

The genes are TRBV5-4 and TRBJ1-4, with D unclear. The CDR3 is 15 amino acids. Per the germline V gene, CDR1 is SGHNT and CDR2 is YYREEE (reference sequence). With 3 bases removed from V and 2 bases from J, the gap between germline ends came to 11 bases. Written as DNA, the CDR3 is TGTGCCAGCAGCTCCGGAGGCGCCACTAATGAAAAACTGTTTTTT. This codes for CASSSGGATNEKLFF.

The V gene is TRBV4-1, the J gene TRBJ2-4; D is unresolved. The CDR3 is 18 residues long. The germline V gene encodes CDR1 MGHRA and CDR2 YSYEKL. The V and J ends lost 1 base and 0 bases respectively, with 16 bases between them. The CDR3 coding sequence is TGCGCCAGCAGCCAAGGGGTCCTGACAACCACAGCCAAAAACATTCAGTACTTC. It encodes CASSQGVLTTTAKNIQYF.

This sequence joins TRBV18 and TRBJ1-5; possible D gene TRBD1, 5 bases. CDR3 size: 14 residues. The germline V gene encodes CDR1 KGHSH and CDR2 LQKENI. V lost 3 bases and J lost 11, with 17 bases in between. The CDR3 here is CASSPEAGRSAQHF. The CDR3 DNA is TGTGCCAGCTCACCGGAGGCAGGGCGGTCGGCCCAGCATTTT.

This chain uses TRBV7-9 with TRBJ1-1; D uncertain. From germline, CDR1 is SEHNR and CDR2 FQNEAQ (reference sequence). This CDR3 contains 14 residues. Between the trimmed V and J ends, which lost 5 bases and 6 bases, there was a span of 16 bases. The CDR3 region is CASSAGGSFAEAFF. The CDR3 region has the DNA TGTGCCAGCAGCGCGGGAGGTTCTTTCGCTGAAGCTTTCTTT.

The CDR3 loop reads CASSPNSGTGNEKLFF. The CDR3, as DNA: TGTGCCAGCTCACCAAATTCCGGGACAGGGAATGAAAAACTGTTTTTT. V and J are TRBV18 and TRBJ1-4, with 9 bases identical to TRBD1. The CDR3 is made up of 16 amino acids. J gave up 5 bases and V 2 bases, and 6 bases lay outside the gene matches. The germline V gene encodes CDR1 KGHSH and CDR2 LQKENI.

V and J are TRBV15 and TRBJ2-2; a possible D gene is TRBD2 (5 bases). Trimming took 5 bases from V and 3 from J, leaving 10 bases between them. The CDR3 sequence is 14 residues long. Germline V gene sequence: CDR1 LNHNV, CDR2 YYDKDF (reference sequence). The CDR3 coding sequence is TGTGCCACCAGCCCCGCCGGGGACACCGGGGAGCTGTTTTTT. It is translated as CATSPAGDTGELFF.

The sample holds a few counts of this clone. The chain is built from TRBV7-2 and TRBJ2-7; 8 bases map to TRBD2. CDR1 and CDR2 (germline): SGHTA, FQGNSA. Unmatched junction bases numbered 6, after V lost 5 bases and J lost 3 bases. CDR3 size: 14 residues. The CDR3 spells CASSPGGGDYEQYF. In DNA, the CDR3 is TGTGCCAGCAGCCCCGGGGGGGGAGACTACGAGCAGTACTTC.

The CDR3 bases are TGTGCCAGCAGCGGGGGCACCAGGGATCCTTGGGCCAATGAGCAGTTCTTC. It is translated as CASSGGTRDPWANEQFF. The chain carries TRBV9 and TRBJ2-1, with D possibly being TRBD1 (5 bases). V lost 3 bases, J lost 6 bases, and 22 bases lay in between. CDR3 length equals 17 residues. CDR1 is SGDLS, CDR2 YYNGEE, per germline. Full variable domain (rest looked up from reference TRBV9 and TRBJ2-1): DSGVTQTPKHLITATGQRVTLRCSPRSGDLSVYWYQQSLDQGLQFLIQYYNGEERAKGNILERFSAQQFPDLHSELNLSSLELGDSALYFCASSGGTRDPWANEQFFGPGTRLTVL.

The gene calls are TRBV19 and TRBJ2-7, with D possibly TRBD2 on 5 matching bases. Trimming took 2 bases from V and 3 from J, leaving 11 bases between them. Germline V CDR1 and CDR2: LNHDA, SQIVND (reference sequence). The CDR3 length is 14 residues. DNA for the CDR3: TGTGCCAGTAGTATAAGCGGCGGCGGCTACGAGCAGTACTTC. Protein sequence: CASSISGGGYEQYF.